The clone carrying this T cell receptor (beta chain) has a handful of counts. From the RT-PCR reads, TCRdb called clonotypes with MiXCR, one entry per CDR3 protein. The repertoire holds more than 600,000 distinct CDR3 sequences, with approximately 14% as singletons. The sample was memory CD4+ T cells from blood. The TCR originated in a female donor in good health, serving as a healthy control.

CDR3 nucleotides: TGTGCCAGCAGCGTAATGAGCACAGATACGCAGTATTTT. It codes for CASSVMSTDTQYF. The V and J genes are TRBV9 and TRBJ2-3, with D hard to call. Per the germline V gene, CDR1 is SGDLS and CDR2 is YYNGEE. Trimming stripped 1 base from V and 0 bases from J, with 3 bases between. This CDR3 has 13 residues.